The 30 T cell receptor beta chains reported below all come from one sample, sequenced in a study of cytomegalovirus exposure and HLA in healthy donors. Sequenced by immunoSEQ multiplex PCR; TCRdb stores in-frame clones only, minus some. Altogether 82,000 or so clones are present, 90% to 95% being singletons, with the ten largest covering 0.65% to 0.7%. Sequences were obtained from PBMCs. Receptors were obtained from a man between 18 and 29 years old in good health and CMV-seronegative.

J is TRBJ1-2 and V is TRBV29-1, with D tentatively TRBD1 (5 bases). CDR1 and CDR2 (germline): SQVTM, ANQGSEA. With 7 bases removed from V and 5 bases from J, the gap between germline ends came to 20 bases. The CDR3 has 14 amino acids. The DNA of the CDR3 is TGCAGCGCGCGATTCCAGGGTTACCCATATGGCTACACCTTC. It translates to CSARFQGYPYGYTF.

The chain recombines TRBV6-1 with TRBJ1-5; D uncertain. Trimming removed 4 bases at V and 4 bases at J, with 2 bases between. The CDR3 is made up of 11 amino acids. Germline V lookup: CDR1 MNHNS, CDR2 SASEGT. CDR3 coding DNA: TGTGCCAGCAGTGTAAATCAGCCCCAGCATTTT. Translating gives CASSVNQPQHF.

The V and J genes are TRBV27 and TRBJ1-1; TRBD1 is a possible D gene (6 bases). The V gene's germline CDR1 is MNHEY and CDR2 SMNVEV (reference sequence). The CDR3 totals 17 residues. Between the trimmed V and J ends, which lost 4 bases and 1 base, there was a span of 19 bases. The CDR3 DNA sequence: TGTGCCAGCAGTTCCCTGACAGGACCCCGAGGGAACACTGAAGCTTTCTTT. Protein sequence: CASSSLTGPRGNTEAFF.

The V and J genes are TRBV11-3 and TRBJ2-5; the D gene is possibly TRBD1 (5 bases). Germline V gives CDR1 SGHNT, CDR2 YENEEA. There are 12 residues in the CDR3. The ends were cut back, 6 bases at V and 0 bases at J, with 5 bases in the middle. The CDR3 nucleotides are TGTGCCAGCAGACAGGACCAAGAGACCCAGTACTTC. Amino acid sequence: CASRQDQETQYF.

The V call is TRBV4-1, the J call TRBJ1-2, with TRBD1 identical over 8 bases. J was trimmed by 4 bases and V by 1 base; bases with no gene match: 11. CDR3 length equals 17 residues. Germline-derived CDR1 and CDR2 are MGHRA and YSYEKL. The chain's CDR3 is CASSQGIIQGVPYGYTF. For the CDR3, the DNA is TGCGCCAGCAGCCAAGGAATAATACAGGGGGTCCCCTATGGCTACACCTTC.

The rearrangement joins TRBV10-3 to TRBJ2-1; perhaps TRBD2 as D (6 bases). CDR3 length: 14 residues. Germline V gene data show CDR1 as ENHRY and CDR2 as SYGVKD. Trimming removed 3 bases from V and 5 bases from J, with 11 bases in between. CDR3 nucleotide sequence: TGTGCCATCAGTGAAATAGCGGCAAACAATGAGCAGTTCTTC. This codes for CAISEIAANNEQFF.

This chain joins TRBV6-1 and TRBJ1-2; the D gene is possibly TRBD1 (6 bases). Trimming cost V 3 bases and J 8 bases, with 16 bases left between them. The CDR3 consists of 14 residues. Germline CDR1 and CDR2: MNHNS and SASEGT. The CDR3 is CASSDGGGAQGYTF. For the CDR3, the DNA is TGTGCCAGCAGTGATGGTGGGGGGGCGCAAGGCTACACCTTC.

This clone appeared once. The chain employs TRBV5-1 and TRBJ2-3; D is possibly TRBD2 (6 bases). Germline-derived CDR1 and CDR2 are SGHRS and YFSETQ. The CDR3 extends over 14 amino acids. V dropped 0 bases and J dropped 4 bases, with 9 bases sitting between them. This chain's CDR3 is CASSLGGRPDTQYF. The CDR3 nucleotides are TGCGCCAGCAGCTTGGGTGGGAGGCCAGATACGCAGTATTTT.

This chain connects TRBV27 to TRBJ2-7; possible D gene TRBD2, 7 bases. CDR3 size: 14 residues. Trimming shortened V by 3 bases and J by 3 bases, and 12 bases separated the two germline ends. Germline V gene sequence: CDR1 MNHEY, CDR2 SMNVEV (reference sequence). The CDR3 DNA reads TGTGCCAGCAGTTTCACGGGGGGCGTCTACGAGCAGTACTTC. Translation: CASSFTGGVYEQYF.

This CDR3 reads CASSFGQGASYGYTF. The DNA of the CDR3 is TGCGCCAGCAGCTTTGGACAGGGGGCCTCCTATGGCTACACCTTC. The chain employs TRBV5-1 and TRBJ1-2; TRBD1 aligns across 11 bases. Looked up from germline, CDR1 is SGHRS and CDR2 is YFSETQ. CDR3 length equals 15 residues. V lost 2 bases and J lost 4; bases outside the gene matches: 4.

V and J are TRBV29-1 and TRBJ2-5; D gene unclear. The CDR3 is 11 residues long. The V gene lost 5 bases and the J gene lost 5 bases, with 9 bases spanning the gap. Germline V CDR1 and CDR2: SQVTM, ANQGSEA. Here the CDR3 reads CSVNQWETQYF. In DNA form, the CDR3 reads TGCAGCGTTAATCAGTGGGAGACCCAGTACTTC.

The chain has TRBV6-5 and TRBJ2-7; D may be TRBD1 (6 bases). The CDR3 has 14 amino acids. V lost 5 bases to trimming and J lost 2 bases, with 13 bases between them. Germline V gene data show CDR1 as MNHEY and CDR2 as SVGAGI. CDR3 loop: CASSNSRDTYEQYF. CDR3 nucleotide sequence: TGTGCCAGCAGTAATTCCCGGGACACCTACGAGCAGTACTTC.

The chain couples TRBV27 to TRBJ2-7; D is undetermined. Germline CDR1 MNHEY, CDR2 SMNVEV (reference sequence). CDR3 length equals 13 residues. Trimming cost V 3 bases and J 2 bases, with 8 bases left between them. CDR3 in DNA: TGTGCCAGCAGTTTGTCCCGAGCCTACGAGCAGTACTTC. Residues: CASSLSRAYEQYF.

The CDR3 coding sequence is TGTGCCAGCAGTCATACAGTAAATCAGCCCCAGCATTTT. Translating gives CASSHTVNQPQHF. The rearrangement joins TRBV27 to TRBJ1-5, with no clear D. CDR3 length: 13 residues. The V and J ends lost 5 bases and 4 bases respectively, with 9 bases between them. CDR1 is MNHEY, CDR2 SMNVEV, per germline (reference sequence).

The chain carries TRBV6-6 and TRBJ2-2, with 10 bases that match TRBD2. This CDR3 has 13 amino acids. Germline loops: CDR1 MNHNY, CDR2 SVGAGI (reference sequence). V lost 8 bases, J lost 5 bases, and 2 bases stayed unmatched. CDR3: CASLAGETGELFF. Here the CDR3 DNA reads TGTGCCAGCCTAGCGGGAGAAACCGGGGAGCTGTTTTTT.

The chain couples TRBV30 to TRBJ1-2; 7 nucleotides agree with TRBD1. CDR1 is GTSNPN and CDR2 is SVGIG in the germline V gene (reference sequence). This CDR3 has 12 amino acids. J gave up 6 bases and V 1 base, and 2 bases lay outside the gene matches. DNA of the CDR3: TGTGCCTGGAGTGGGACAGGAGATGGCTACACCTTC. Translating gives CAWSGTGDGYTF.

The CDR3 is CASSIDFGEQYF. CDR3 in DNA: TGTGCCAGTAGTATTGACTTCGGGGAGCAGTACTTC. The chain couples TRBV19 to TRBJ2-7; D ambiguous. The germline gives CDR1 LNHDA, CDR2 SQIVND (reference sequence). Deletions cut 3 bases from V and 7 bases from J, with 10 bases between. This CDR3 contains 12 residues.

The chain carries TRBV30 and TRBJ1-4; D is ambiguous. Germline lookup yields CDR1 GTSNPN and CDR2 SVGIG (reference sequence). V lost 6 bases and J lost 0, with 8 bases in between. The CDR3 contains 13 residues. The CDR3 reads CACWRTTNEKLFF. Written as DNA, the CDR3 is TGTGCCTGTTGGAGGACAACTAATGAAAAACTGTTTTTT. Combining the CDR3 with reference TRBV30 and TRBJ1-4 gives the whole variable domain SQTIHQWPATLVQPVGSPLSLECTVEGTSNPNLYWYRQAAGRGLQLLFYSVGIGQISSEVPQNLSASRPQDRQFILSSKKLLLSDSGFYLCACWRTTNEKLFFGSGTQLSVL.

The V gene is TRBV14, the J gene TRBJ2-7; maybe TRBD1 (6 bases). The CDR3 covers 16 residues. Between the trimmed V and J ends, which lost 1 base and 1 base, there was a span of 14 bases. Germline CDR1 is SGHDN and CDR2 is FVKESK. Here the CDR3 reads CASSQGVGQRSYEQYF. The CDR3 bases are TGTGCCAGCAGCCAAGGAGTCGGACAGAGATCCTACGAGCAGTACTTC.

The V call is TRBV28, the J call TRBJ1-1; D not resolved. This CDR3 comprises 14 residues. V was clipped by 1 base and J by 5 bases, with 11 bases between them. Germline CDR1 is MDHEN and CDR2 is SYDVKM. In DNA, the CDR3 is TGTGCCAGCAGTTTATTCCGGGAAAGTACTGAAGCTTTCTTT. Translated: CASSLFRESTEAFF.

CDR3 amino acids: CASIEAGASTDTQYF. The CDR3 nucleotides are TGTGCCAGCATCGAAGCGGGGGCTAGCACAGATACGCAGTATTTT. The chain recombines TRBV11-2 with TRBJ2-3, with 8 positions matching TRBD2. Germline CDR1 and CDR2: SGHAT and FQNNGV. CDR3 length equals 15 residues. With 7 bases clipped from V and 0 bases from J, the junction kept 6 bases outside the gene matches. Drawing the rest from reference TRBV11-2 and TRBJ2-3, the complete variable domain is EAGVAQSPRYKIIEKRQSVAFWCNPISGHATLYWYQQILGQGPKLLIQFQNNGVVDDSQLPKDRFSAERLKGVDSTLKIQPAKLEDSAVYLCASIEAGASTDTQYFGPGTRLTVL.

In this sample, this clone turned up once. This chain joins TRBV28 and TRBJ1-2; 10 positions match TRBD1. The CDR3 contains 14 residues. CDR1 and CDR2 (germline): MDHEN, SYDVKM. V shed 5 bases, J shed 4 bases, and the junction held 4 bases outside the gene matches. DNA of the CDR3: TGTGCCAGCAGTCAGGGACAGGGGATCTATGGCTACACCTTC. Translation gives CASSQGQGIYGYTF.

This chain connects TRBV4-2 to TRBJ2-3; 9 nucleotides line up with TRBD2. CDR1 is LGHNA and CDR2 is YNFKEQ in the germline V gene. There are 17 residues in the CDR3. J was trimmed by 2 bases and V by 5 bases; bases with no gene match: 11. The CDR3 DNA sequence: TGTGCCAGCAGCTTATGGACTAGCGAGGCCCCCACAGATACGCAGTATTTT. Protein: CASSLWTSEAPTDTQYF.

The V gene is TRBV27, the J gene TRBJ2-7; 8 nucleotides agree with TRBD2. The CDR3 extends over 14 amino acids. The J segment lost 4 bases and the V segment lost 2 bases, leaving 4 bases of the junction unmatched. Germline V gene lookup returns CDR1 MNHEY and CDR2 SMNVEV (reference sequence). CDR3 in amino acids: CASSLREGAYEQYF. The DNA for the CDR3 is TGTGCCAGCAGTTTACGGGAGGGCGCTTACGAGCAGTACTTC.

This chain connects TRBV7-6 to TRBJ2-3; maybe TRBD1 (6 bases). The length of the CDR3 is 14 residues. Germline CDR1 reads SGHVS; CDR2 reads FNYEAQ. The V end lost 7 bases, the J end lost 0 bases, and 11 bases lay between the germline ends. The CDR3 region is CASNQGGSTDTQYF. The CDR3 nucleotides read TGTGCCAGCAACCAAGGGGGAAGCACAGATACGCAGTATTTT.

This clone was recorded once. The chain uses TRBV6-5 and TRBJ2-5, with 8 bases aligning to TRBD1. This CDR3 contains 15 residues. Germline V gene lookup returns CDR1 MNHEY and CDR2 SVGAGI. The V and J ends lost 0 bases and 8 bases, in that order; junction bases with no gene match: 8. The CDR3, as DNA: TGTGCCAGCAGTTACTCCGTACAGGGGGTACTAACCCAGTACTTC. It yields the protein CASSYSVQGVLTQYF.

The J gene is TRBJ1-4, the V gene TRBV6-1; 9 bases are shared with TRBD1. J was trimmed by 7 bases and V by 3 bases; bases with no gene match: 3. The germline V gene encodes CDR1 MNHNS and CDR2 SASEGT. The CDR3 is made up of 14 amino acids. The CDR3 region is CASSDGQGSEKLFF. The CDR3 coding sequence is TGTGCCAGCAGTGATGGACAGGGGAGTGAAAAACTGTTTTTT.

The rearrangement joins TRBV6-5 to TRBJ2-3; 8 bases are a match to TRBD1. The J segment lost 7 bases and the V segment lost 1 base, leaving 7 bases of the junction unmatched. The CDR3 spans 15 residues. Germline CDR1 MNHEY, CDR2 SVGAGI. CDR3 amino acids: CASSYWTGTVNTQYF. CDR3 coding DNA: TGTGCCAGCAGTTACTGGACAGGGACGGTAAATACGCAGTATTTT.

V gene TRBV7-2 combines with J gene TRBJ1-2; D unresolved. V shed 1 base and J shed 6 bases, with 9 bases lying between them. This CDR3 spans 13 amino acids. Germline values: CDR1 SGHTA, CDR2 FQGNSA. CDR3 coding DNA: TGTGCCAGCAGCTTAGAGTACGGGGATGGCTACACCTTC. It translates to CASSLEYGDGYTF.

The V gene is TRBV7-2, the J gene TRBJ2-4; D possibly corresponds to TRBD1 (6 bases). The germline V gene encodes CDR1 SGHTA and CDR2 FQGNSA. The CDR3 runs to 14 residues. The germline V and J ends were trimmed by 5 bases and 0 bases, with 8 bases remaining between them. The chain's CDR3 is CASSDRTAKNIQYF. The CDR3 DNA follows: TGTGCCAGCAGCGACAGGACAGCCAAAAACATTCAGTACTTC.